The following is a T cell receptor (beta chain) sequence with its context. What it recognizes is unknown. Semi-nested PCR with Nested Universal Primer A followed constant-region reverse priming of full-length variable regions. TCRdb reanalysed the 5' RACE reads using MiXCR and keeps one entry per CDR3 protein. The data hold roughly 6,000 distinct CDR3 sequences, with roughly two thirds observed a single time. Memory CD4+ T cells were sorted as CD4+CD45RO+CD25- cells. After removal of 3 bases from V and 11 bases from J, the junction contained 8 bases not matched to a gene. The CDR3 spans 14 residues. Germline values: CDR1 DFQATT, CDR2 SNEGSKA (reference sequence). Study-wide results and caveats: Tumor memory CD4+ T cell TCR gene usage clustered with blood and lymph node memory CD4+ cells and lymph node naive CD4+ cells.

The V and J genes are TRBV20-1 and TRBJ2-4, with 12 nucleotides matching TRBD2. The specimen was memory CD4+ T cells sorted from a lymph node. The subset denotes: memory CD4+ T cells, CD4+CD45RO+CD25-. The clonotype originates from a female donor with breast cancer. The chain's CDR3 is CSARGLAGSGFQYF. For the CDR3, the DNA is TGCAGTGCTAGGGGACTAGCGGGCTCGGGCTTTCAGTACTTC.